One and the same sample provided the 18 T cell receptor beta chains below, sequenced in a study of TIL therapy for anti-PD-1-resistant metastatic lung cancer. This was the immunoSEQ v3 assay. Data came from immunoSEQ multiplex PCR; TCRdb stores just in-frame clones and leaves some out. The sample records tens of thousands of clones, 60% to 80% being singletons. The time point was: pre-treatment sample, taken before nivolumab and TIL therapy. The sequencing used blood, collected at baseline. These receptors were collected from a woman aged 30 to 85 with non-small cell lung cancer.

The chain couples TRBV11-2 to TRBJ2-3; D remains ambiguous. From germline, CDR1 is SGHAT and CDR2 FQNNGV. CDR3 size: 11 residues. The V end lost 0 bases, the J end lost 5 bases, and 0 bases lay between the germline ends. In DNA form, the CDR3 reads TGTGCCAGCAGCTTAGAAGATACGCAGTATTTT. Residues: CASSLEDTQYF.

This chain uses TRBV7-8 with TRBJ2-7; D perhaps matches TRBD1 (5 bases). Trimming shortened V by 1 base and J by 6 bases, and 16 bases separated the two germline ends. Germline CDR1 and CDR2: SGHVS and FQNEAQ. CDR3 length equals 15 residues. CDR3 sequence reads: CASSLELQGRSEQYF. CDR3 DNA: TGTGCCAGCAGCTTAGAACTTCAGGGTAGGAGCGAGCAGTACTTC.

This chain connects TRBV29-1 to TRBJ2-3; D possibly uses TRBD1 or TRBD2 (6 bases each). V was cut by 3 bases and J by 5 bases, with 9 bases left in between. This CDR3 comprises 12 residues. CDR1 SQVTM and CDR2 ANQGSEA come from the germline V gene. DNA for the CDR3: TGCAGCGTTGACAGGGGAGGAGATACGCAGTATTTT. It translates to CSVDRGGDTQYF.

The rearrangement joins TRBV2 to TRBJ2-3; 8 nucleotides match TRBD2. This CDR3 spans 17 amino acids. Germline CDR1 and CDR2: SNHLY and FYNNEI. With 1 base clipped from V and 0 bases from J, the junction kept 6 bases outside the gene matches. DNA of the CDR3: TGTGCCAGCAGTGAAGGACTTAGCGGGGCTAGCACAGATACGCAGTATTTT. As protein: CASSEGLSGASTDTQYF.

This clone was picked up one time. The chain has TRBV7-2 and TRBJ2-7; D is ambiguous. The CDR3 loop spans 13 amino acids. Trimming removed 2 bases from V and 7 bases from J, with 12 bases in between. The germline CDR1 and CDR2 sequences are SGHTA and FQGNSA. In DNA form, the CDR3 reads TGTGCCAGCAGCTTAAAACGTGGTAGGGAGCAGTACTTC. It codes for CASSLKRGREQYF.

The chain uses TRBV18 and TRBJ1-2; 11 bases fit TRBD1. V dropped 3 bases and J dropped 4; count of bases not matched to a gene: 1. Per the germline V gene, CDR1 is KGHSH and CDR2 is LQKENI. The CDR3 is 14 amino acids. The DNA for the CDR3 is TGTGCCAGCTCACCTGGGACAGGGGGCTATGGCTACACCTTC. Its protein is CASSPGTGGYGYTF.

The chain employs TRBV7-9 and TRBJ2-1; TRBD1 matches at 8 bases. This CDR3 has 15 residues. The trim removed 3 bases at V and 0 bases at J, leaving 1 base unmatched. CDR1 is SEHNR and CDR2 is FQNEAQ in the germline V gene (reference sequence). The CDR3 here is CASSFGQGSYNEQFF. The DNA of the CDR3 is TGTGCCAGCAGCTTCGGACAGGGCTCCTACAATGAGCAGTTCTTC.

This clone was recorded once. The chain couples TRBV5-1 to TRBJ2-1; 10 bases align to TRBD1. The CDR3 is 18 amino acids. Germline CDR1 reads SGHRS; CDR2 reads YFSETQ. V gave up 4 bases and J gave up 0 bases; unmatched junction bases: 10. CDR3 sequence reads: CASSPGQGRPSSYNEQFF. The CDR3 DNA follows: TGCGCCAGCAGCCCGGGACAGGGGAGACCAAGCTCCTACAATGAGCAGTTCTTC. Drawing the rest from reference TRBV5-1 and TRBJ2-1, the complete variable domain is KAGVTQTPRYLIKTRGQQVTLSCSPISGHRSVSWYQQTPGQGLQFLFEYFSETQRNKGNFPGRFSGRQFSNSRSEMNVSTLELGDSALYLCASSPGQGRPSSYNEQFFGPGTRLTVL.

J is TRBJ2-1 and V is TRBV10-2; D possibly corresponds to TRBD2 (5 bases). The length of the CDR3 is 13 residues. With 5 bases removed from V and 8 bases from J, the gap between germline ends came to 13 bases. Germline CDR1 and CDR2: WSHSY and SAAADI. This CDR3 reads CASSSWEKDEQFF. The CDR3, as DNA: TGCGCCAGCAGTTCTTGGGAGAAGGATGAGCAGTTCTTC.

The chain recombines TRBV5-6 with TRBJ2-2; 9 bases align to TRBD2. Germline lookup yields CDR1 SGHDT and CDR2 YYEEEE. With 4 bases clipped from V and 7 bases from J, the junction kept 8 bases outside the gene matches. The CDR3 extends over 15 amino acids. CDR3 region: CASSRSGRIIGELFF. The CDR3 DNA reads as TGTGCCAGCAGCCGTAGCGGGAGAATAATCGGGGAGCTGTTTTTT.

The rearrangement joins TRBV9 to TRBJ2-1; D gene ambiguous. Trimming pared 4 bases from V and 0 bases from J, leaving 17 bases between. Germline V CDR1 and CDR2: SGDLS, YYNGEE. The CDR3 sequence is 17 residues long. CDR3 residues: CASSPRTPQSSYNEQFF. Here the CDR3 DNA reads TGTGCCAGCAGCCCACGGACCCCACAGAGCTCCTACAATGAGCAGTTCTTC.

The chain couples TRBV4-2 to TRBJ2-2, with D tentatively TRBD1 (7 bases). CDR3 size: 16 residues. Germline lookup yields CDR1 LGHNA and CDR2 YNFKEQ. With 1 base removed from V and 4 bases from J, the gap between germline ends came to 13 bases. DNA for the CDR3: TGTGCCAGCAGCCAAGCTAACAGGGGAGGCACCGGGGAGCTGTTTTTT. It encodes CASSQANRGGTGELFF.

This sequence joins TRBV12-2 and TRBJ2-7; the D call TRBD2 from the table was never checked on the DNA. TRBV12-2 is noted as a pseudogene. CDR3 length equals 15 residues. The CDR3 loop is CASRKTSGRPTEQYF. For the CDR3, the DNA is TGTGCAAGTCGCAAGACTAGCGGGAGGCCCACGGAGCAGTACTTC.

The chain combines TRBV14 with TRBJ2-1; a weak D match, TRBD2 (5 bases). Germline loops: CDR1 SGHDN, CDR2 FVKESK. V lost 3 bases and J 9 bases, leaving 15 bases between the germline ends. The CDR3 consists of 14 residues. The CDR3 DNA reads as TGTGCCAGCAGCCAGACTTCAGCGGTGAGTGAGCAGTTCTTC. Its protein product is CASSQTSAVSEQFF.

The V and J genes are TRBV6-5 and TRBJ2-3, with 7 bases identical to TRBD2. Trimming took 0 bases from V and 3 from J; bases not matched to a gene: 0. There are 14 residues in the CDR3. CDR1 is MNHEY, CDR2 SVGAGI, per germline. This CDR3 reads CASSYSGGTDTQYF. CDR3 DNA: TGTGCCAGCAGTTACTCGGGAGGGACAGATACGCAGTATTTT.

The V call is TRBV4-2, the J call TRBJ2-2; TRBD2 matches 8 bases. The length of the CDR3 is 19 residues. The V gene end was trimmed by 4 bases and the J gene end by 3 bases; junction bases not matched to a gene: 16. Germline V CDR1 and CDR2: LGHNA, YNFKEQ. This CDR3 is CASSPTKGLAGKHTGELFF. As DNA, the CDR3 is TGTGCCAGCAGCCCGACCAAGGGGCTAGCGGGCAAGCACACCGGGGAGCTGTTTTTT.

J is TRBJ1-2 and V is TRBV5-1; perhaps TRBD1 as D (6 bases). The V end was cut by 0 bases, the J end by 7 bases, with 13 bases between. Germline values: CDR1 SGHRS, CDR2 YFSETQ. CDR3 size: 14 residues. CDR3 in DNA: TGCGCCAGCAGCTTGGGGACAGCCGTTTCTGGCTACACCTTC. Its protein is CASSLGTAVSGYTF.

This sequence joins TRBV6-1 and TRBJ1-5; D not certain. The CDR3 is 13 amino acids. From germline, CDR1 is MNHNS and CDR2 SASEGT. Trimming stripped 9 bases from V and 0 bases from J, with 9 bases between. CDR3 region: CASTEGSNQPQHF. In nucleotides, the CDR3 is TGTGCCAGTACTGAGGGTAGCAATCAGCCCCAGCATTTT.